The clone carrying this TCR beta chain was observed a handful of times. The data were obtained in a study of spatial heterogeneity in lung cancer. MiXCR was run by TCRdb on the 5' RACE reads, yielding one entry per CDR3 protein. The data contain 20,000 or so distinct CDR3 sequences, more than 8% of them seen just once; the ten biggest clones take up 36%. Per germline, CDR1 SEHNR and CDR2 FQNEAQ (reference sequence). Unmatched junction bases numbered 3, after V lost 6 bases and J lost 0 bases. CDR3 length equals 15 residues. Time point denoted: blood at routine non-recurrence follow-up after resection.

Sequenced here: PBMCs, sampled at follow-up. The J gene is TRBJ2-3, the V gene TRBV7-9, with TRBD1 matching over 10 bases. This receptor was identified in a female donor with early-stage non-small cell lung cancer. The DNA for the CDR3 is TGTGCCAGCAGAGGGGGACAGGGGAGCACAGATACGCAGTATTTT. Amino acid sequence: CASRGGQGSTDTQYF. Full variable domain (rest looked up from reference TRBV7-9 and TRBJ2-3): DTGVSQNPRHKITKRGQNVTFRCDPISEHNRLYWYRQTLGQGPEFLTYFQNEAQLEKSRLLSDRFSAERPKGSFSTLEIQRTEQGDSAMYLCASRGGQGSTDTQYFGPGTRLTVL.